Included here is one TCR beta chain sequence, with context. Its antigen is not identified. This record comes from a study of cytomegalovirus exposure and HLA in healthy donors. The study's findings and limits: A prior analysis recorded that most TCR beta V segments were productive about 87% or about 30% of the time. Using a false discovery rate of 0.05, a later analysis showed that 16,000 or so TCR beta sequences were associated with HLA alleles.

13 Jbeta primers and 60 Vbeta primers were used for the PCR. In the authors' workflow: An analysis performed later counted about 80 million unique TCR beta chains (roughly 10 million of them shared). This table comes from immunoSEQ multiplex PCR, and its TCRdb copy is limited to in-frame clones, with some not included. V and J calls and clone size are copied from that table; D and trimming were computed from the DNA. Of under 150,000 clones in the sample, under 80% were seen once. Trimming cost V 0 bases and J 5 bases, with 23 bases left between them. This CDR3 has 19 amino acids. The chain employs TRBV23-1 and TRBJ2-1, with D possibly TRBD2 on 7 matching bases. TRBV23-1 is given ORF status, its function remaining uncertain. Material: PBMCs. The clonotype comes from a woman between 35 and 50 years old in good health and CMV-seropositive. The CDR3 loop reads CASSQSSPIGGGPHNEQFF. CDR3 DNA: TGCGCCAGCAGTCAATCGTCACCGATAGGGGGAGGGCCCCACAATGAGCAGTTCTTC.